One TCR beta chain is described in this entry. What it binds is unknown. Per germline, CDR1 LGHNA and CDR2 YNFKEQ. V lost 1 base, J lost 0 bases, and 9 bases lay in between. This CDR3 contains 15 residues. TCRdb's copy holds only in-frame clones and misses some; the assay was immunoSEQ multiplex PCR. The table includes approximately 110,000 clones, around 88% detected once. Pooling was applied to second doses at about 4 or about 12 weeks. The data derive from a study of T cell responses to AZD1222 COVID-19 vaccine. Study-level results: The breadth and depth of Spike-specific TCRs increased once two AZD1222 doses had been given. Donors were chiefly white British, with a greater number of females, and clonal diversity was perhaps underestimated.

This chain uses TRBV4-2 with TRBJ1-1; D unresolved. This clonotype was obtained from an adult who received the AZD1222 COVID-19 vaccine. Here the sequenced sample was peripheral blood, taken 28 days after the second AZD1222 dose. Here the CDR3 reads CASSQASTMNTEAFF. The CDR3 nucleotides are TGTGCCAGCAGCCAAGCCTCCACGATGAACACTGAAGCTTTCTTT.